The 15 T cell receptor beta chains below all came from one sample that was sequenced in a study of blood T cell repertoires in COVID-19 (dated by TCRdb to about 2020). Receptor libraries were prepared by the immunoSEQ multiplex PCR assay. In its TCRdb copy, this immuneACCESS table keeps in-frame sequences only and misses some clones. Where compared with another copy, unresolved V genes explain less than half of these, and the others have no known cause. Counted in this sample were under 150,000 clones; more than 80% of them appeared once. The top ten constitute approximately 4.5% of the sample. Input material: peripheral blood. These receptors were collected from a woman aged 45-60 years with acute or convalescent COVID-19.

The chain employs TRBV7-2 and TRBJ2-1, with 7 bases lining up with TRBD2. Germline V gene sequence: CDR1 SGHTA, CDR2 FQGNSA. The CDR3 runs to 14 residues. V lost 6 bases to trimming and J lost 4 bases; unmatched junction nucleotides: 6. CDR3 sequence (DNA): TGTGCCAGCAGGGGCGGGGGTGCTTACAATGAGCAGTTCTTC. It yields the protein CASRGGGAYNEQFF.

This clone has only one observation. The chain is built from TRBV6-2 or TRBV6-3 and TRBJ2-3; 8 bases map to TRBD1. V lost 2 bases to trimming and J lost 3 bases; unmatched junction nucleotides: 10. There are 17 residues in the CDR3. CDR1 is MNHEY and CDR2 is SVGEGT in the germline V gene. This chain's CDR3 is CASSYHRQGLLTDTQYF. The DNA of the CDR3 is TGTGCCAGCAGTTACCACCGACAGGGGTTGTTGACAGATACGCAGTATTTT.

The CDR3 protein is CAVMRNTEAFF. Here the CDR3 DNA reads TGTGCCGTTATGAGGAACACTGAAGCTTTCTTT. J is TRBJ1-1 and V is TRBV27; no reliable D call. V was shortened by 11 bases and J by 1 base, with 8 bases between the two germline ends. Germline V CDR1 and CDR2: MNHEY, SMNVEV (reference sequence). The CDR3 loop spans 11 amino acids.

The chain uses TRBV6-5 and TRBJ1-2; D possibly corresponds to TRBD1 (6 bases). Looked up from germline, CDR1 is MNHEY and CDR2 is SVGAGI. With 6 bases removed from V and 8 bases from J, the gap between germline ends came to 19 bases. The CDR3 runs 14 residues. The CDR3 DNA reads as TGTGCCAGCAGCGATCCGGGACAAGGGGACGGCTACACCTTC. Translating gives CASSDPGQGDGYTF.

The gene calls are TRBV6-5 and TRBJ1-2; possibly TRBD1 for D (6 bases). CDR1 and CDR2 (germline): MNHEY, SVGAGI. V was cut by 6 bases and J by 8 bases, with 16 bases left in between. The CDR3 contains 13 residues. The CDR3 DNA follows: TGTGCCAGCAGCTATCAGGGGTCCGGGGGCTACACCTTC. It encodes CASSYQGSGGYTF.

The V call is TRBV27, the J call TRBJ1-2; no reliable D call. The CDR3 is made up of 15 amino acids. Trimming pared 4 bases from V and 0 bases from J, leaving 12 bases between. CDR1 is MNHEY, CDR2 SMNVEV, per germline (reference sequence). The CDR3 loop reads CASSSSNGANYGYTF. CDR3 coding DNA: TGTGCCAGCAGTTCGTCGAATGGAGCTAACTATGGCTACACCTTC.

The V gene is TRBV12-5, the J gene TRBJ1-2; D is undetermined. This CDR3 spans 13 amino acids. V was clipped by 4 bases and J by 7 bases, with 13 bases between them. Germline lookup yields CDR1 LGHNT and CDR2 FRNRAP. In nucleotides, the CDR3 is TGTGCTAGTGGTTCGAGCGGAGGTGCTGGCTACACCTTC. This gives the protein CASGSSGGAGYTF.

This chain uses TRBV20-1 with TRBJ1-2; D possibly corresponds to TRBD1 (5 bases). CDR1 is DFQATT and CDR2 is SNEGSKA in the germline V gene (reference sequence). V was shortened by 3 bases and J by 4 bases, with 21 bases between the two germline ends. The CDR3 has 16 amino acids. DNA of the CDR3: TGCAGTGCTAGTCGCGATCGGGCCCGGGGGATCTATGGCTACACCTTC. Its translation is CSASRDRARGIYGYTF.

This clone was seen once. The CDR3 is CASSSYRGDGYTF. The CDR3 nucleotides are TGTGCCAGCAGTTCTTACAGGGGGGATGGCTACACCTTC. This chain links TRBV11-1 with TRBJ1-2; TRBD1 agrees at 8 bases. J lost 6 bases, V lost 6 bases, and 6 bases had no gene match. The CDR3 sequence is 13 residues long. Germline CDR1 and CDR2: SGHAT and FQDESV (reference sequence). The complete variable domain, with remaining parts taken from reference TRBV11-1 and TRBJ1-2, reads EAEVAQSPRYKITEKSQAVAFWCDPISGHATLYWYRQILGQGPELLVQFQDESVVDDSQLPKDRFSAERLKGVDSTLKIQPAELGDSAMYLCASSSYRGDGYTFGSGTRLTVV.

The CDR3 spells CAWSPGPSQPQHF. The CDR3 DNA reads as TGTGCCTGGAGTCCAGGTCCCAGTCAGCCCCAGCATTTT. The rearrangement joins TRBV30 to TRBJ1-5; D is undetermined. The CDR3 spans 13 residues. Germline V CDR1 and CDR2: GTSNPN, SVGIG (reference sequence). V was trimmed by 2 bases and J by 6 bases, leaving 11 bases between them.

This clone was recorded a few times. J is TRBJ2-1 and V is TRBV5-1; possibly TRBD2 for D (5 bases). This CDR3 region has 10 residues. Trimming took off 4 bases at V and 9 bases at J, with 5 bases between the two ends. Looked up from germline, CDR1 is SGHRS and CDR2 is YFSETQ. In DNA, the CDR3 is TGCGCCAGCAGCGAGGGTGAGCAGTTCTTC. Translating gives CASSEGEQFF.

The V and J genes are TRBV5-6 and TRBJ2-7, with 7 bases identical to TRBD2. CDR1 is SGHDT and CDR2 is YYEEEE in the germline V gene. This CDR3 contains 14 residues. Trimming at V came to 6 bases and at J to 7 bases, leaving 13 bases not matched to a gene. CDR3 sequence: CASTYGRESREQYF. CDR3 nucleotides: TGTGCCAGCACCTATGGGCGGGAGTCTAGGGAGCAGTACTTC.

The DNA for the CDR3 is TGTGCCAGCAGTTTCGGTCTAGCCGAGCAGTACTTC. It is translated as CASSFGLAEQYF. V is TRBV28 and J is TRBJ2-7; tentative D call: TRBD2 (5 bases). CDR3 size: 12 residues. CDR1 and CDR2 from the germline V gene are MDHEN and SYDVKM. Trimming cost V 3 bases and J 6 bases, with 9 bases left between them.

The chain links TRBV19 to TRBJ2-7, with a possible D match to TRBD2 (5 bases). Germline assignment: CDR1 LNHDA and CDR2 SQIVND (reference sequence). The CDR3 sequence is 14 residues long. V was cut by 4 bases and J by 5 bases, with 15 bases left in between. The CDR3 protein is CASSTSPRGNEQYF. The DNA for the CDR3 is TGTGCCAGTAGTACCTCCCCCCGAGGGAACGAGCAGTACTTC.

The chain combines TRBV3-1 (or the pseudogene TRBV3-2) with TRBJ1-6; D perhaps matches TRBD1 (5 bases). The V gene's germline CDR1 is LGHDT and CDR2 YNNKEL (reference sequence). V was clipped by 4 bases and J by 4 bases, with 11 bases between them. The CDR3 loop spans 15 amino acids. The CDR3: CASSPEGTYNSPLHF. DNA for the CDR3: TGTGCCAGCAGCCCAGAGGGGACTTATAATTCACCCCTCCACTTT.